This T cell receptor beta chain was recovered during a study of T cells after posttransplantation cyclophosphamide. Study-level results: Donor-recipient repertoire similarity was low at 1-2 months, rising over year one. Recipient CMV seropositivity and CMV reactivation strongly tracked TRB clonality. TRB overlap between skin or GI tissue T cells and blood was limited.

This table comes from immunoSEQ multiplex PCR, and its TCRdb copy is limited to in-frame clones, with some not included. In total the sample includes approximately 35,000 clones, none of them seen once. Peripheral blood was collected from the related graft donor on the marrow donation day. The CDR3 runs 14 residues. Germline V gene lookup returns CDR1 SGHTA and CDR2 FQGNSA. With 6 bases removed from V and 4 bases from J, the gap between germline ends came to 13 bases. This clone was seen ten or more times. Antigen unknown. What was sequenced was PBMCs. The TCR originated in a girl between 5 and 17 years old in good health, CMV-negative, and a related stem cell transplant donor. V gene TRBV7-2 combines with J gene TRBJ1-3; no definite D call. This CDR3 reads CASSPAIGGNTIYF. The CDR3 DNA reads TGTGCCAGCAGTCCTGCGATCGGGGGAAACACCATATATTTT.